Listed here are 24 T cell receptor beta chains from one sample, sequenced in a study of blood T cell repertoires in COVID-19. Produced via immunoSEQ multiplex PCR; TCRdb's table is partial and in-frame only. This sample has roughly 110,000 clones, with 75% to 90% found just once. Sample: peripheral blood. These receptors all come from a woman in her sixties with COVID-19, enrolled during active disease.

The V and J genes are TRBV29-1 and TRBJ1-1, with 10 bases matching TRBD1. Germline-derived CDR1 and CDR2 are SQVTM and ANQGSEA. Trimming removed 7 bases from V and 5 bases from J; junction bases left unmatched: 7. The CDR3 loop spans 13 amino acids. Here the CDR3 reads CSAGDRGWTEAFF. Written as DNA, the CDR3 is TGCAGCGCAGGGGACAGGGGCTGGACTGAAGCTTTCTTT.

This chain links TRBV11-2 with TRBJ2-3; unclear D gene. The ends were cut back, 3 bases at V and 0 bases at J, with 7 bases in the middle. Per the germline V gene, CDR1 is SGHAT and CDR2 is FQNNGV. The CDR3 has 14 residues. CDR3 bases: TGTGCCAGCAGCTTCGGTAGTAGCACAGATACGCAGTATTTT. Translation: CASSFGSSTDTQYF.

V is TRBV7-9 and J is TRBJ1-5, with 9 nucleotides matching TRBD1. J lost 2 bases, V lost 7 bases, and 3 bases had no gene match. This CDR3 spans 14 amino acids. Looked up from germline, CDR1 is SEHNR and CDR2 is FQNEAQ (reference sequence). CDR3 bases: TGTGCCAGCAACAGGGGGCCGGGCAATCAGCCCCAGCATTTT. As protein: CASNRGPGNQPQHF.

The chain couples TRBV24-1 to TRBJ2-5; the D gene is possibly TRBD2 (7 bases). Trimming removed 4 bases from V and 5 bases from J, with 13 bases in between. CDR3 length equals 14 residues. Per germline, CDR1 KGHDR and CDR2 SFDVKD. The DNA for the CDR3 is TGTGCCACCAGTGAGCGGGGGCCCGCGGAGACCCAGTACTTC. Its translation is CATSERGPAETQYF.

Only a few counts were recorded for this clone. The CDR3 loop reads CASSQAVIGDEQFF. The CDR3 DNA reads as TGTGCCAGCAGCCAAGCGGTTATAGGAGATGAGCAGTTCTTC. The chain recombines TRBV3-1 (or the pseudogene TRBV3-2) with TRBJ2-1; D ambiguous. V lost 1 base and J 8 bases, leaving 12 bases between the germline ends. CDR3 length: 14 residues. CDR1 LGHDT and CDR2 YNNKEL come from the germline V gene (reference sequence).

The chain links TRBV10-3 to TRBJ1-2, with TRBD1 matching 7 bases. V lost 5 bases to trimming and J lost 5 bases; unmatched junction nucleotides: 5. The germline CDR1 and CDR2 sequences are ENHRY and SYGVKD. The length of the CDR3 is 13 residues. The CDR3 sequence is CAISLGQDYGYTF. For the CDR3, the DNA is TGTGCCATCAGTCTTGGACAGGATTATGGCTACACCTTC.

The genes are TRBV9 and TRBJ2-5; 11 bases line up with TRBD1. Per germline, CDR1 SGDLS and CDR2 YYNGEE. This CDR3 is built from 15 residues. V shed 2 bases, J shed 4 bases, and the junction held 4 bases outside the gene matches. The CDR3 DNA is TGTGCCAGCAGCGTCTGGGGACAGGGGGGAGAGACCCAGTACTTC. This translates into CASSVWGQGGETQYF.

V and J are TRBV7-3 and TRBJ2-1; 8 positions match TRBD1. CDR3 length: 15 residues. Germline V gene data show CDR1 as SGHTA and CDR2 as FQGTGA. V was pared by 4 bases and J by 4 bases, with 6 bases of the junction left unmatched. The CDR3 sequence is CASSWTGTGYNEQFF. CDR3 nucleotides: TGTGCCAGCAGCTGGACCGGGACAGGTTACAATGAGCAGTTCTTC. The variable domain in full, with the rest retrieved from reference TRBV7-3 and TRBJ2-1, is GAGVSQTPSNKVTEKGKYVELRCDPISGHTALYWYRQSLGQGPEFLIYFQGTGAADDSGLPNDRFFAVRPEGSVSTLKIQRTERGDSAVYLCASSWTGTGYNEQFFGPGTRLTVL.

The gene calls are TRBV5-8 and TRBJ2-6; TRBD2 agrees at 8 bases. J lost 2 bases, V lost 4 bases, and 8 bases had no gene match. Germline values: CDR1 SGHTS, CDR2 YDEGEE. The CDR3 length is 17 residues. CDR3 region: CASSKTSERTGANVLTF. DNA of the CDR3: TGTGCCAGCAGCAAGACTAGCGAGAGAACTGGGGCCAACGTCCTGACTTTC.

This chain uses TRBV6-5 with TRBJ2-1, with 11 bases that match TRBD1. This CDR3 contains 14 residues. After removal of 5 bases from V and 8 bases from J, the junction contained 5 bases not matched to a gene. From germline, CDR1 is MNHEY and CDR2 SVGAGI. The CDR3 region has the DNA TGTGCCAGCAGTAGGGACAGGGGGTTTCATGAGCAGTTCTTC. Protein: CASSRDRGFHEQFF.

This clone has a single count. The rearrangement links TRBV19 to TRBJ1-1; D may be TRBD1 (5 bases). Germline V gives CDR1 LNHDA, CDR2 SQIVND (reference sequence). The CDR3 is 13 amino acids. The ends were cut back, 5 bases at V and 2 bases at J, with 9 bases in the middle. This chain's CDR3 is CASSLGGNTEAFF. Here the CDR3 DNA reads TGTGCCAGTAGTTTGGGGGGTAACACTGAAGCTTTCTTT. Variable domain in full (rest from reference TRBV19 and TRBJ1-1): DGGITQSPKYLFRKEGQNVTLSCEQNLNHDAMYWYRQDPGQGLRLIYYSQIVNDFQKGDIAEGYSVSREKKESFPLTVTSAQKNPTAFYLCASSLGGNTEAFFGQGTRLTVV.

This rearrangement joins TRBV5-6 to TRBJ2-2; the match to TRBD1 covers 8 bases. V lost 7 bases and J lost 4; bases outside the gene matches: 9. CDR1 is SGHDT and CDR2 is YYEEEE in the germline V gene. The CDR3 sequence is 15 residues long. The DNA of the CDR3 is TGTGCCAGCTTTGTGGACAGGGTGGGCACCGGGGAGCTGTTTTTT. Amino acid sequence: CASFVDRVGTGELFF.

This chain connects TRBV5-1 to TRBJ2-2; D not resolved. The V and J ends lost 0 bases and 2 bases respectively, with 8 bases between them. CDR1 is SGHRS and CDR2 is YFSETQ in the germline V gene. The CDR3 is 15 residues long. CDR3 loop: CASSLENTNTGELFF. CDR3 coding DNA: TGCGCCAGCAGCTTGGAGAACACCAACACCGGGGAGCTGTTTTTT. Together with reference TRBV5-1 and TRBJ2-2, the CDR3 gives the full variable domain: KAGVTQTPRYLIKTRGQQVTLSCSPISGHRSVSWYQQTPGQGLQFLFEYFSETQRNKGNFPGRFSGRQFSNSRSEMNVSTLELGDSALYLCASSLENTNTGELFFGEGSRLTVL.

The V and J genes are TRBV4-1 and TRBJ2-2; D is uncertain. The germline gives CDR1 MGHRA, CDR2 YSYEKL. V was cut by 0 bases and J by 4 bases, with 15 bases left in between. This CDR3 has 17 residues. CDR3 loop: CASSQEPAGPSTGELFF. In DNA form, the CDR3 reads TGCGCCAGCAGCCAAGAGCCTGCAGGTCCGTCCACCGGGGAGCTGTTTTTT.

The chain is built from TRBV5-1 and TRBJ2-2, with 8 bases fitting TRBD1. Trimming removed 8 bases from V and 4 bases from J; junction bases left unmatched: 10. CDR3 length: 15 residues. Germline-derived CDR1 and CDR2 are SGHRS and YFSETQ. The chain's CDR3 is CASKLGQDTTGELFF. The CDR3 bases are TGCGCCAGTAAATTGGGACAGGACACCACCGGGGAGCTGTTTTTT.

The chain joins TRBV12-3 or TRBV12-4 to TRBJ2-1, with no clear D. Trimming took 3 bases from V and 8 from J, leaving 8 bases between them. This CDR3 region has 12 residues. Here the CDR3 DNA reads TGTGCCAGCAGTTTTTTGGTAGATGAGCAGTTCTTC. This codes for CASSFLVDEQFF.

The V gene is TRBV29-1, the J gene TRBJ2-7, with no clear D. Germline assignment: CDR1 SQVTM and CDR2 ANQGSEA. The CDR3 length is 12 residues. V lost 0 bases to trimming and J lost 2 bases, with 5 bases between them. In nucleotides, the CDR3 is TGCAGCGTTGAAGATACTGCCTACGAGCAGTACTTC. Translation gives CSVEDTAYEQYF.

The table lists this clone with a count of one. J is TRBJ1-1 and V is TRBV20-1; unclear D gene. The germline CDR1 and CDR2 sequences are DFQATT and SNEGSKA (reference sequence). With 1 base removed from V and 6 bases from J, the gap between germline ends came to 6 bases. This CDR3 comprises 11 residues. As DNA, the CDR3 is TGCAGTGCTAGAGGGGGAGCTGAAGCTTTCTTT. Translating it yields CSARGGAEAFF.

The rearrangement uses TRBV10-2 and TRBJ2-5; TRBD1 is a possible D gene (6 bases). The CDR3 has 14 residues. With 3 bases removed from V and 4 bases from J, the gap between germline ends came to 12 bases. CDR1 and CDR2 from the germline V gene are WSHSY and SAAADI. The CDR3 coding sequence is TGCGCCAGCAGTGACCCCCGACAGGTAGAGACCCAGTACTTC. It yields the protein CASSDPRQVETQYF.

This chain links TRBV6-1 with TRBJ2-5, with 11 positions matching TRBD2. V lost 2 bases, J lost 4 bases, and 3 bases stayed unmatched. CDR3 length: 15 residues. Germline V gene data show CDR1 as MNHNS and CDR2 as SASEGT. The CDR3 protein is CASSERLAGGETQYF. The CDR3 region has the DNA TGTGCCAGCAGTGAAAGGCTAGCGGGGGGAGAGACCCAGTACTTC.

This clone was observed a few times. This chain connects TRBV9 to TRBJ1-4, with 10 bases that match TRBD1. Germline CDR1 reads SGDLS; CDR2 reads YYNGEE. The CDR3 loop spans 14 amino acids. J was trimmed by 7 bases and V by 3 bases; bases with no gene match: 3. The CDR3 loop is CASSDRTGGEKLFF. In nucleotides, the CDR3 is TGTGCCAGCAGCGACCGGACAGGGGGTGAAAAACTGTTTTTT.

The rearrangement joins TRBV5-1 to TRBJ1-2; TRBD1 agrees at 9 bases. Germline V gene data show CDR1 as SGHRS and CDR2 as YFSETQ. CDR3 size: 16 residues. Trimming at V came to 0 bases and at J to 8 bases, leaving 11 bases not matched to a gene. CDR3 nucleotides: TGCGCCAGCAGCTTGGAAGGACAGGGGCCGCGGCGGGGCTACACCTTC. It codes for CASSLEGQGPRRGYTF.

This chain uses TRBV28 with TRBJ1-2, with a possible D match to TRBD1 (5 bases). The germline gives CDR1 MDHEN, CDR2 SYDVKM. The CDR3 is 15 amino acids. V dropped 5 bases and J dropped 3 bases, with 16 bases sitting between them. The CDR3 DNA reads as TGTGCCAGCAGTCCCGGAGGGACGGAGTACTATGGCTACACCTTC. This gives the protein CASSPGGTEYYGYTF.

V is TRBV3-1 (or the pseudogene TRBV3-2) and J is TRBJ2-3; the D gene is possibly TRBD2 (6 bases). Trimming took 3 bases from V and 4 from J, leaving 11 bases between them. The CDR3 has 14 amino acids. The V gene's germline CDR1 is LGHDT and CDR2 YNNKEL (reference sequence). The CDR3 coding sequence is TGTGCCAGCAGCCAGGGGACTCCGCCAGATACGCAGTATTTT. This codes for CASSQGTPPDTQYF.